The rows below give T cell receptor beta chains drawn from one sample of a study of blood T cell repertoires in COVID-19. The repertoire was sequenced with immunoSEQ multiplex PCR; TCRdb's copy has only in-frame clones and lacks some. Of about 120,000 clones in the sample, roughly 83% were seen once. The sequenced sample consisted of peripheral blood. Receptors originate from an elderly woman with acute or convalescent COVID-19. Each CDR3 is given with its conserved first and last residue. Each record gives: V gene, J gene, D gene, clone size, CDR3 DNA, CDR3 protein. A D gene is named only where the DNA matches it firmly. The size entry is marked missing in some rows and otherwise reads once, few, many or a size class.

TRBV24-1,TRBJ2-1,TRBD2,NA,TGTGCCACCAGTGAGCACCGGGACTACTCCTACAATGAGCAGTTCTTC,CATSEHRDYSYNEQFF
TRBV12-3/TRBV12-4,TRBJ1-2,NA,NA,TGTGCCAGCAGCCAGGGGTTGACCTATGGCTACACCTTC,CASSQGLTYGYTF
TRBV2,TRBJ2-5,TRBD1,NA,TGTGCCAGCAGTGAGGAACAGGGGGCAGAAGAGACCCAGTACTTC,CASSEEQGAEETQYF
TRBV6-1,TRBJ2-7,NA,few,TGTGCCAGCAGTGAAGGCGCAGGGGGGATTTACGAGCAGTACTTC,CASSEGAGGIYEQYF
TRBV6-5,TRBJ1-2,NA,NA,TGTGCCAGCAGTTCTTTGTATGGCTACACCTTC,CASSSLYGYTF
TRBV5-1,TRBJ2-7,NA,NA,TGCGCCAGCAGCAAGGATAGCGGCTCCTACGAGCAGTACTTC,CASSKDSGSYEQYF
TRBV5-5,TRBJ2-5,TRBD1,NA,TGTGCCAGCAGCTTGGCGGCAGGGGGAGAGACCCAGTACTTC,CASSLAAGGETQYF
TRBV5-6,TRBJ1-1,TRBD1,NA,TGTGCCAGCAGCTTGCGCCGTTTGGGACAGGGCCATGAAGCTTTCTTT,CASSLRRLGQGHEAFF
TRBV3-1/TRBV3-2,TRBJ2-3,TRBD1,NA,TGTGCCAGCAGCCTAAGGCGGGACAGGGGGGATACGCAGTATTTT,CASSLRRDRGDTQYF
TRBV9,TRBJ2-1,NA,few,TGTGCCAGCAGCGTACGCACAGGTAGCTCCTACAATGAGCAGTTCTTC,CASSVRTGSSYNEQFF
TRBV6-5,TRBJ2-2,TRBD2,NA,TGTGCCAGCAGACTCGGGACTAGCCCCGGGGAGCTGTTTTTT,CASRLGTSPGELFF